This TCR beta chain was retrieved from a study of blood T cell repertoires in COVID-19. Background on the study: Whether acute or convalescent, the COVID-19 samples came from the United States, Italy and Spain. In each case, the material was cDNA or gDNA derived from T cells, B-cell-depleted T cells, or PBMCs.

CDR3 length: 13 residues. Germline CDR1 is LGHNT and CDR2 is FRNRAP. Deletions cut 6 bases from V and 7 bases from J, with 16 bases between. This clone appeared once. Authors' processing steps: Scientists estimated how many nucleated cells there were by amplifying reference gene primers. Libraries were prepared by immunoSEQ multiplex PCR; TCRdb keeps only in-frame clonotypes and omits some of them. Clonal size and the V and J genes are those of that table, whereas D and trimming came from the DNA. Among some 48,000 clones, roughly 85% were seen once, and the ten largest hold 2.5% to 3%. The chain employs TRBV12-5 and TRBJ2-7; TRBD2 might be the D (5 bases). The receptor comes from a woman at least 80 years old with acute or convalescent COVID-19. Material for sequencing was peripheral blood. The CDR3 DNA reads TGTGCTAGTGGCCGGGATACCCTCGGAGAGCAGTACTTC. Its protein product is CASGRDTLGEQYF. The whole variable domain, filled in from reference TRBV12-5 and TRBJ2-7, reads DARVTQTPRHKVTEMGQEVTMRCQPILGHNTVFWYRQTMMQGLELLAYFRNRAPLDDSGMPKDRFSAEMPDATLATLKIQPSEPRDSAVYFCASGRDTLGEQYFGPGTRLTVT.